A single sample is the source of the 17 T cell receptor beta chains below, sequenced in a study of shared clonotypes between healthy human individuals. Assay: immunoSEQ multiplex PCR; the TCRdb copy retains only in-frame clones and omits some. The profile shows some 1,600,000 clones, 95% to 99% of them singletons. Input material: naive CD4+ T cells sorted from blood. Subset denoted: CD45RA+ positively selected. These receptors originate from a man aged 30 to 45 in good health.

This clone has just one count. The chain has TRBV14 and TRBJ2-3, with 11 bases that match TRBD1. Trimming cost V 1 base and J 5 bases; bases outside gene matches: 5. Germline V gives CDR1 SGHDN, CDR2 FVKESK. The CDR3 has 16 residues. The CDR3 region has the DNA TGTGCCAGCAGCCAAGCGGACAGGGGGCGCGTAGATACGCAGTATTTT. Translating gives CASSQADRGRVDTQYF.

The chain carries TRBV7-9 and TRBJ2-5; D gene unclear. From germline, CDR1 is SEHNR and CDR2 FQNEAQ (reference sequence). This CDR3 is 16 amino acids long. Trimming left V 1 base short and J 1 base short, with 13 bases between. The chain's CDR3 is CASSLVPRGFQETQYF. The CDR3 region has the DNA TGTGCCAGCAGCTTAGTTCCCCGCGGTTTCCAAGAGACCCAGTACTTC.

This rearrangement joins TRBV29-1 to TRBJ2-7; D perhaps matches TRBD2 (5 bases). Trimming cost V 3 bases and J 4 bases, with 16 bases left between them. The CDR3 length is 14 residues. Germline CDR1 SQVTM, CDR2 ANQGSEA. The CDR3 is CSVERGLTGYEQYF. The CDR3 DNA follows: TGCAGCGTTGAGCGTGGGCTGACGGGATACGAGCAGTACTTC.

This chain joins TRBV14 and TRBJ2-2; D is undetermined. The CDR3 consists of 16 residues. The V and J ends lost 0 bases and 7 bases respectively, with 15 bases between them. Germline-derived CDR1 and CDR2 are SGHDN and FVKESK. CDR3 sequence (DNA): TGTGCCAGCAGCCAAGATTCCCCCCCGACGGGCGGGGAGCTGTTTTTT. It specifies CASSQDSPPTGGELFF.

The chain recombines TRBV20-1 with TRBJ1-5, with TRBD1 matching over 7 bases. This CDR3 is 11 amino acids long. The germline V gene encodes CDR1 DFQATT and CDR2 SNEGSKA (reference sequence). With 5 bases clipped from V and 9 bases from J, the junction kept 4 bases outside the gene matches. The CDR3 sequence: CSARQGPPQHF. In DNA, the CDR3 is TGCAGTGCTCGACAGGGTCCGCCCCAGCATTTT.

The V call is TRBV5-5, the J call TRBJ2-3; 7 bases fit TRBD1. Germline loops: CDR1 SGHKS, CDR2 YYEKEE (reference sequence). The CDR3 length is 14 residues. The ends lost 4 bases at V and 4 bases at J; junction bases unmatched: 6. In DNA form, the CDR3 reads TGTGCCAGCAGCCCCGACAGGGTCCCAGATACGCAGTATTTT. The encoded protein is CASSPDRVPDTQYF.

This chain connects TRBV10-2 to TRBJ1-4, with D possibly being TRBD1 (5 bases). CDR1 WSHSY and CDR2 SAAADI come from the germline V gene. The CDR3 is 15 residues long. V shed 3 bases and J shed 0 bases, with 8 bases lying between them. CDR3 DNA sequence: TGCGCCAGCAGTGATATCAGGGCAACTAATGAAAAACTGTTTTTT. It yields the protein CASSDIRATNEKLFF.

The chain is built from TRBV6-6 and TRBJ2-7; D might be TRBD2 (5 bases). This CDR3 comprises 15 residues. V was trimmed by 6 bases and J by 0 bases, leaving 15 bases between them. CDR1 and CDR2 from the germline V gene are MNHNY and SVGAGI (reference sequence). CDR3 amino acids: CASRNTSSRSYEQYF. The CDR3 DNA sequence: TGTGCCAGCAGAAATACGTCTAGCCGCTCCTACGAGCAGTACTTC.

The J gene is TRBJ2-3, the V gene TRBV19, with 10 bases fitting TRBD2. After removal of 5 bases from V and 3 bases from J, the junction contained 2 bases not matched to a gene. This CDR3 has 14 amino acids. From germline, CDR1 is LNHDA and CDR2 SQIVND (reference sequence). The CDR3 DNA follows: TGTGCCAGTAGTCGGACTAGCGGAACAGATACGCAGTATTTT. The encoded protein is CASSRTSGTDTQYF.

This sequence joins TRBV10-1 and TRBJ2-1; D not resolved. The germline V gene encodes CDR1 WNHNN and CDR2 SYGVQD (reference sequence). Between the trimmed V and J ends, which lost 4 bases and 6 bases, there was a span of 13 bases. CDR3 size: 14 residues. The CDR3 protein is CASSASLLSNEQFF. CDR3 in DNA: TGCGCCAGCAGTGCATCCCTACTAAGCAATGAGCAGTTCTTC.

The chain's CDR3 is CASTSSGPAGELFF. The CDR3 DNA sequence: TGTGCCAGCACCTCTAGCGGCCCCGCCGGGGAGCTGTTTTTT. V is TRBV13 and J is TRBJ2-2; 7 bases are a match to TRBD2. With V trimmed by 7 bases and J by 6 bases, 8 bases remained unmatched. CDR3 length: 14 amino acids. Germline assignment: CDR1 PRHDT and CDR2 FYEKMQ (reference sequence).

V and J are TRBV20-1 and TRBJ2-3; D is unresolved. V was cut by 7 bases and J by 3 bases, with 8 bases left in between. The V gene's germline CDR1 is DFQATT and CDR2 SNEGSKA (reference sequence). The CDR3 spans 11 residues. CDR3 residues: CSDAVTDTQYF. The CDR3 bases are TGCAGTGATGCGGTGACAGATACGCAGTATTTT.

The J gene is TRBJ2-7, the V gene TRBV5-1; TRBD2 matches at 9 bases. Losses at the gene ends were 0 bases for V and 3 bases for J; bases not matched to a gene: 10. The CDR3 has 17 residues. Germline V CDR1 and CDR2: SGHRS, YFSETQ. The CDR3 loop is CASSLGGTSSGIYEQYF. The CDR3, as DNA: TGCGCCAGCAGCTTGGGAGGGACTAGCTCGGGTATCTACGAGCAGTACTTC.

The CDR3 is CASSLAGVPDTQYF. CDR3 coding DNA: TGTGCCAGCAGCCTAGCGGGAGTGCCAGATACGCAGTATTTT. J is TRBJ2-3 and V is TRBV6-4; TRBD2 aligns across 10 bases. There are 14 residues in the CDR3. CDR1 is MRHNA and CDR2 is SNTAGT in the germline V gene. V lost 6 bases and J lost 4; bases outside the gene matches: 4.

V and J are TRBV6-1 and TRBJ2-5, with unresolved D. Looked up from germline, CDR1 is MNHNS and CDR2 is SASEGT. The CDR3 covers 13 residues. Trimming left V 4 bases short and J 4 bases short, with 10 bases between. The CDR3 nucleotides are TGTGCCAGCAGTGGGTCCGCGCGAGAGACCCAGTACTTC. It specifies CASSGSARETQYF.

This chain joins TRBV5-1 and TRBJ2-7; 9 bases match TRBD1. Per germline, CDR1 SGHRS and CDR2 YFSETQ. The trim removed 0 bases at V and 2 bases at J, leaving 9 bases unmatched. The CDR3 contains 17 residues. The CDR3 region has the DNA TGCGCCAGCAGCTTGGGCGGTACCGGGACAGGGACCTACGAGCAGTACTTC. Its protein is CASSLGGTGTGTYEQYF.

V is TRBV29-1 and J is TRBJ1-4; weak D call: TRBD1 (5 bases). Per the germline V gene, CDR1 is SQVTM and CDR2 is ANQGSEA. With 4 bases removed from V and 1 base from J, the gap between germline ends came to 16 bases. CDR3 size: 16 residues. The CDR3 DNA reads TGCAGCGTTGCGGGGGGAAGAGTCGGAACTAATGAAAAACTGTTTTTT. This gives the protein CSVAGGRVGTNEKLFF.